This T cell receptor (beta chain) is from a study of blood T cell repertoires in COVID-19. Germline-derived CDR1 and CDR2 are MNHEY and SMNVEV (reference sequence). Trimming at V came to 5 bases and at J to 7 bases, leaving 5 bases not matched to a gene. This CDR3 is built from 15 residues. TCRdb's copy holds only in-frame clones and misses some; the assay was immunoSEQ multiplex PCR. The sample includes roughly 110,000 clones, 71% seen only once; the top ten take roughly 0.86%. The clonotype comes from a human donor with acute or convalescent COVID-19. The donor label of this sample is uncertain. The material sequenced was peripheral blood. The chain employs TRBV27 and TRBJ2-2; 12 nucleotides align to TRBD1. The DNA of the CDR3 is TGTGCCAGCAGTCACCGGGACAGGGGGCGCGGGGAGCTGTTTTTT. Amino acids: CASSHRDRGRGELFF.